One and the same sample provided the 26 T cell receptor beta chains below, sequenced in a study of human T cells and chemical hapten exposure. The sample's time point: patch test 1, 2 weeks after DPC sensitization. Treatment defined: therapeutic diphenylcyclopropenone sensitization with weekly scalp DPC. TCRdb analysed the RACE reads with MiXCR anew, one entry per CDR3 protein. The data contain 74,000 or so distinct CDR3 sequences, under 13% of them singletons. The sequencing here drew on whole blood, taken in connection with sensitization to the hapten diphenylcyclopropenone (DPC). The receptors come from a woman between 50 and 59 years old with alopecia areata. Some clones in this sample may be carry-over from other donors' samples.

This clonotype was counted a few times. The chain links TRBV6-4 to TRBJ1-2; TRBD1 is a possible D gene (6 bases). V was pared by 3 bases and J by 5 bases, with 16 bases between. In germline, CDR1 is MRHNA, CDR2 SNTAGT. This CDR3 region has 15 residues. DNA of the CDR3: TGTGCCAGCAGTGAAGCGACAGGCGGAATGTATGGCTACACCTTC. It yields the protein CASSEATGGMYGYTF.

V is TRBV7-6 and J is TRBJ2-3; 9 bases are shared with TRBD2. The trim removed 3 bases at V and 3 bases at J, leaving 4 bases unmatched. From germline, CDR1 is SGHVS and CDR2 FNYEAQ. This CDR3 is 15 amino acids long. Here the CDR3 reads CASSFQTSGTDTQYF. The CDR3 region has the DNA TGTGCCAGCAGCTTTCAGACTAGCGGAACAGATACGCAGTATTTT.

This rearrangement joins TRBV6-2 or TRBV6-3 to TRBJ2-5; D unclear. The V end was cut by 6 bases, the J end by 2 bases, with 4 bases between. This CDR3 is built from 11 residues. Per germline, CDR1 MNHEY and CDR2 SVGEGT. DNA of the CDR3: TGTGCCAGCAGGCAACAAGAGACCCAGTACTTC. It encodes CASRQQETQYF.

The rearrangement joins TRBV28 to TRBJ1-1; D not certain. CDR1 and CDR2 (germline): MDHEN, SYDVKM. V shed 7 bases and J shed 6 bases, with 9 bases lying between them. This CDR3 is 11 amino acids long. The CDR3 protein is CASTTYSEAFF. In DNA form, the CDR3 reads TGTGCCAGCACAACGTACTCTGAAGCTTTCTTT.

A few counts support this clonotype. The V call is TRBV20-1, the J call TRBJ2-1; 8 positions match TRBD2. The CDR3 length is 18 residues. CDR1 and CDR2 from the germline V gene are DFQATT and SNEGSKA (reference sequence). Germline trimming cut 6 bases from V and 2 bases from J; bases unmatched to any gene: 18. CDR3 DNA: TGCAGTGCCGCATCGGTACTAGCGGAGATGAAACCCTACAATGAGCAGTTCTTC. Protein product: CSAASVLAEMKPYNEQFF.

This chain links TRBV20-1 with TRBJ2-3; 7 bases fit TRBD2. Trimming removed 6 bases from V and 0 bases from J; junction bases left unmatched: 9. Germline loops: CDR1 DFQATT, CDR2 SNEGSKA (reference sequence). The CDR3 has 15 residues. CDR3 in DNA: TGCAGTGCAACAAATAGCGGGCCAAGCACAGATACGCAGTATTTT. Its translation: CSATNSGPSTDTQYF.

The gene calls are TRBV12-3 or TRBV12-4 and TRBJ2-7; D is uncertain. The length of the CDR3 is 13 residues. Trimming took 8 bases from V and 2 from J, leaving 13 bases between them. This chain's CDR3 is CASALRDTYEQYF. In DNA, the CDR3 is TGTGCCAGCGCCCTCCGCGACACCTACGAGCAGTACTTC.

This clonotype has more than one count but fewer than ten. The V and J genes are TRBV5-5 and TRBJ2-3; maybe TRBD1 (5 bases). CDR3 length: 15 residues. Germline V gene lookup returns CDR1 SGHKS and CDR2 YYEKEE (reference sequence). V was trimmed by 3 bases and J by 3 bases, leaving 14 bases between them. The CDR3 reads CASSSDSLLTDTQYF. In DNA form, the CDR3 reads TGTGCCAGCAGCTCCGACAGTTTACTGACAGATACGCAGTATTTT.

In this sample, this clonotype turned up many times. The rearrangement joins TRBV7-9 to TRBJ2-3; TRBD1 matches 9 bases. The CDR3 contains 15 residues. The germline V gene encodes CDR1 SEHNR and CDR2 FQNEAQ (reference sequence). The V segment lost 4 bases and the J segment 4 bases; nucleotides outside the gene matches: 6. CDR3 residues: CASSSPGQGADTQYF. CDR3 DNA: TGTGCCAGCAGCTCCCCGGGACAGGGAGCAGATACGCAGTATTTT.

This chain uses TRBV29-1 with TRBJ2-5; D not resolved. Per germline, CDR1 SQVTM and CDR2 ANQGSEA. V lost 8 bases and J lost 4, with 14 bases in between. The length of the CDR3 is 12 residues. The CDR3 coding sequence is TGCAGCATGGAGAAGGGTGGAGAGACCCAGTACTTC. Its protein product is CSMEKGGETQYF.

This clonotype turned up a few times. The chain employs TRBV18 and TRBJ2-5, with 8 nucleotides matching TRBD1. Germline-derived CDR1 and CDR2 are KGHSH and LQKENI. The trim removed 4 bases at V and 1 base at J, leaving 8 bases unmatched. The length of the CDR3 is 16 residues. In nucleotides, the CDR3 is TGTGCCAGCTCACGATTCGGACAGGGAACCCAAGAGACCCAGTACTTC. Protein: CASSRFGQGTQETQYF.

Points on this clonotype: An end of the junction does not agree with germline; a read error may underlie this. The J gene is TRBJ1-6, the V gene TRBV5-6, with 8 nucleotides matching TRBD1. The CDR3 is made up of 12 amino acids. In germline, CDR1 is SGHDT, CDR2 YYEEEE. The CDR3 coding sequence is TGTGCCAGCAGCTTGGGACAGGGGCCCGCCGCTTTT. Protein product: CASSLGQGPAAF.

This clonotype has at least ten counts. The rearrangement uses TRBV11-2 and TRBJ2-3; no clear D. The CDR3 extends over 15 amino acids. The germline V gene encodes CDR1 SGHAT and CDR2 FQNNGV. V lost 2 bases and J lost 2, with 11 bases in between. The CDR3 reads CASSLMRTLTDTQYF. For the CDR3, the DNA is TGTGCCAGCAGCTTAATGAGGACCCTCACAGATACGCAGTATTTT.

The chain couples TRBV4-3 to TRBJ2-7; tentative D call: TRBD1 (5 bases). The CDR3 loop spans 14 amino acids. V was trimmed by 4 bases and J by 4 bases, leaving 14 bases between them. CDR1 is LGHNA, CDR2 YSLEER, per germline. CDR3 sequence: CASSRSDTRYEQYF. CDR3 bases: TGCGCCAGCAGCCGGTCGGACACAAGATACGAGCAGTACTTC.

The chain carries TRBV2 and TRBJ2-7; the D is unclear. The ends were cut back, 1 base at V and 3 bases at J, with 10 bases in the middle. From germline, CDR1 is SNHLY and CDR2 FYNNEI. The CDR3 spans 14 residues. The CDR3 region is CASSEEVTGYEQYF. In nucleotides, the CDR3 is TGTGCCAGCAGTGAAGAAGTTACGGGCTACGAGCAGTACTTC. The full variable domain, in which reference TRBV2 and TRBJ2-7 provide the parts outside the CDR3, is EPEVTQTPSHQVTQMGQEVILRCVPISNHLYFYWYRQILGQKVEFLVSFYNNEISEKSEIFDDQFSVERPDGSNFTLKIRSTKLEDSAMYFCASSEEVTGYEQYFGPGTRLTVT.

A few counts support this clonotype. The rearrangement uses TRBV6-1 and TRBJ1-4; no firm D call. Trimming shortened V by 6 bases and J by 0 bases, and 5 bases separated the two germline ends. Germline loops: CDR1 MNHNS, CDR2 SASEGT. This CDR3 comprises 13 residues. CDR3 protein: CASRVTTNEKLFF. The CDR3, as DNA: TGTGCCAGCAGGGTGACAACTAATGAAAAACTGTTTTTT.

V is TRBV18 and J is TRBJ1-3; D gene uncertain. Looked up from germline, CDR1 is KGHSH and CDR2 is LQKENI. Deletions cut 0 bases from V and 0 bases from J, with 15 bases between. The CDR3 extends over 18 amino acids. The CDR3 region is CASSPPEPPGRSGNTIYF. CDR3 nucleotides: TGTGCCAGCTCACCACCTGAACCCCCAGGCCGCTCTGGAAACACCATATATTTT.

There are a few counts of this clonotype. In DNA form, the CDR3 reads TGTGCCAGCAGCCCCCTGGAACAGCCCTATGGCTACACCTTC. Amino acids: CASSPLEQPYGYTF. The rearrangement links TRBV9 to TRBJ1-2; D not resolved. Germline V gene data show CDR1 as SGDLS and CDR2 as YYNGEE. The CDR3 has 14 amino acids. V dropped 4 bases and J dropped 4 bases, with 14 bases sitting between them. The full variable domain, with the rest looked up from reference TRBV9 and TRBJ1-2, is DSGVTQTPKHLITATGQRVTLRCSPRSGDLSVYWYQQSLDQGLQFLIQYYNGEERAKGNILERFSAQQFPDLHSELNLSSLELGDSALYFCASSPLEQPYGYTFGSGTRLTVV.

This clonotype was counted a few times. V gene TRBV20-1 combines with J gene TRBJ2-7; 8 bases match TRBD1. Looked up from germline, CDR1 is DFQATT and CDR2 is SNEGSKA (reference sequence). V lost 3 bases, J lost 4 bases, and 8 bases stayed unmatched. This CDR3 region has 14 residues. The CDR3 DNA reads TGCAGTGCTAGGTCGGGACAGGACATATACGAGCAGTACTTC. This sequence encodes CSARSGQDIYEQYF.

This clonotype was seen a handful of times. The chain uses TRBV4-2 and TRBJ2-5, with D perhaps matching TRBD2 (5 bases). The CDR3 sequence is 16 residues long. Germline assignment: CDR1 LGHNA and CDR2 YNFKEQ. V lost 1 base and J lost 1, with 13 bases in between. The CDR3 is CASSQVATAGQETQYF. Written as DNA, the CDR3 is TGTGCCAGCAGCCAAGTAGCGACGGCGGGCCAAGAGACCCAGTACTTC.

This clonotype occurred many times. The rearrangement joins TRBV7-2 to TRBJ2-2; 9 nucleotides agree with TRBD2. The CDR3 length is 15 residues. With V trimmed by 2 bases and J by 6 bases, 4 bases remained unmatched. Germline lookup yields CDR1 SGHTA and CDR2 FQGNSA. The CDR3 loop is CASSLSRGRAGELFF. The CDR3 DNA is TGTGCCAGCAGCTTAAGCCGCGGGAGGGCCGGGGAGCTGTTTTTT.

This clonotype came up many times. The J gene is TRBJ2-3, the V gene TRBV11-2; TRBD2 is a possible D gene (5 bases). The V end was cut by 0 bases, the J end by 3 bases, with 10 bases between. The CDR3 length is 15 residues. In germline, CDR1 is SGHAT, CDR2 FQNNGV. The CDR3 is CASSLDRRGTDTQYF. DNA of the CDR3: TGTGCCAGCAGCTTAGATCGCCGGGGAACAGATACGCAGTATTTT.

This clonotype has just a few counts. This sequence joins TRBV28 and TRBJ2-1; D gene unclear. The germline V and J ends were trimmed by 7 bases and 0 bases, with 13 bases remaining between them. CDR1 is MDHEN and CDR2 is SYDVKM in the germline V gene. This CDR3 contains 15 residues. The CDR3: CASTNSLSSYNEQFF. In DNA form, the CDR3 reads TGTGCCAGCACCAACAGCCTCAGCTCCTACAATGAGCAGTTCTTC.

The rearrangement joins TRBV20-1 to TRBJ1-1, with 7 bases fitting TRBD1. This CDR3 is built from 15 residues. The J segment lost 0 bases and the V segment lost 3 bases, leaving 7 bases of the junction unmatched. Per the germline V gene, CDR1 is DFQATT and CDR2 is SNEGSKA (reference sequence). The CDR3 spells CSASQDRPMNTEAFF. In DNA form, the CDR3 reads TGCAGTGCTAGTCAGGACAGGCCTATGAACACTGAAGCTTTCTTT.

This clonotype appeared a few times. The DNA of the CDR3 is TGCGCCAGCAGCTTGGAAGGGGACGAGCAGTACTTC. It translates to CASSLEGDEQYF. The chain couples TRBV5-1 to TRBJ2-7; D is perhaps TRBD1 (5 bases). The V and J ends lost 0 bases and 5 bases respectively, with 6 bases between them. Germline-derived CDR1 and CDR2 are SGHRS and YFSETQ. The CDR3 has 12 residues.

This clonotype was counted only a few times. The rearrangement uses TRBV7-9 and TRBJ2-2; TRBD2 matches at 14 bases. There are 16 residues in the CDR3. Germline V gene lookup returns CDR1 SEHNR and CDR2 FQNEAQ (reference sequence). V trimming: 7 bases; J trimming: 7 bases; junction bases outside the gene matches: 8. The CDR3 reads CASIPGLAGVGGELFF. The CDR3 nucleotides read TGTGCCAGCATCCCGGGACTAGCGGGAGTTGGCGGGGAGCTGTTTTTT.